This T cell receptor (beta chain) originates from a study of blood T cells in healthy people across ages. Combining a sample-barcoded 5' primer with a J-beta primer mix, a second PCR ran for about 7 to 12 cycles. TCRdb called the 5' RACE reads again in MiXCR, with one record for every CDR3 protein. The data hold around 1,500,000 distinct CDR3 sequences, with 40% to 50% observed a single time. Extraction of total RNA produced a minimum of 5.5 micrograms from each sample. The CDR3 runs 13 residues. In germline, CDR1 is ENHRY, CDR2 SYGVKD. As regards this clonotype: Possible read error: a much larger clone is one base away.

The chain uses TRBV10-3 and TRBJ1-4, with D unclear. This receptor was obtained from a woman between 18 and 29 years old in good health. Sequencing was performed on blood. The DNA for the CDR3 is TGTGCCATCAACGACCGGCCTAATGAAATACTGTTTTTT. Translating gives CAINDRPNEILFF.